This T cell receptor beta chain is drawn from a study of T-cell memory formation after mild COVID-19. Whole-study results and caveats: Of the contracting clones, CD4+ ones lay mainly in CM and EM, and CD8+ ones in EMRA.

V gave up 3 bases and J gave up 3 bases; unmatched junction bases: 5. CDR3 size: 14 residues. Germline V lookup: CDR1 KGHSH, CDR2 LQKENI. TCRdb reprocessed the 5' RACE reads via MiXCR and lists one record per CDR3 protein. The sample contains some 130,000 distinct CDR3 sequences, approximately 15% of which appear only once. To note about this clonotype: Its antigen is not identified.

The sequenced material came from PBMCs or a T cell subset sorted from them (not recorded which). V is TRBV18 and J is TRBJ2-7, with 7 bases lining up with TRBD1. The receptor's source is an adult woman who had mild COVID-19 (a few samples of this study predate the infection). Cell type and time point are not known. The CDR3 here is CASSPGRTGYEQYF. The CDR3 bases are TGTGCCAGCTCACCTGGTCGGACAGGCTACGAGCAGTACTTC.